This TCR beta chain was documented in a study of CD8 T cells in Susac syndrome. Reverse transcription of roughly 0.45 to 1 ug RNA used random hexamers. A single record per CDR3 protein comes from TCRdb applying MiXCR to the immunoSEQ multiplex PCR reads. The sample has roughly 80,000 distinct CDR3 sequences; approximately 94% are singletons. This clonotype was detected once. Trimming stripped 4 bases from V and 0 bases from J, with 8 bases between. This CDR3 comprises 14 residues. Germline CDR1 reads SGDLS; CDR2 reads YYNGEE. This TCR derives from a human donor with Susac syndrome. V gene TRBV9 combines with J gene TRBJ1-5; D remains ambiguous. The sequenced material came from CD8+ T cells from PBMCs. CDR3 protein: CASSRKDSNQPQHF. The CDR3 DNA is TGTGCCAGCAGCAGAAAAGATAGCAATCAGCCCCAGCATTTT.